This is a list of T cell receptor beta chains from one sample in a study of siplizumab effects on memory and regulatory T cells. The repertoire was sequenced with immunoSEQ multiplex PCR; TCRdb's copy has only in-frame clones and lacks some. The sample has 75,000 to 100,000 clones; just under 95% are singletons. Sequences were obtained from non-Treg CD4+ T cells sorted from blood. These receptors were taken from a human donor in good health. The CDR3 runs from the conserved cysteine through the conserved F or W. The order of the fields is CDR3 length, J gene, V gene, clone size, D gene, CDR3 DNA, CDR3 protein. A D gene is named only where the DNA matches it firmly. Clone sizes are given selectively: once, few, many, or a class where the clone is expanded.

>13|TRBJ1-5|TRBV6-5|-|-
TGTGCCAGCGGAGTAGACAGGAATCAGCCCCAGCATTTT
CASGVDRNQPQHF
>14|TRBJ2-7|TRBV5-1|-|TRBD2
TGCGCCAGCAGCTCAGCGGGAACCTTCTACGAGCAGTACTTC
CASSSAGTFYEQYF
>14|TRBJ1-5|TRBV28|-|-
TGTGCCAGCAGTTTGCTTTATAGCAATCAGCCCCAGCATTTT
CASSLLYSNQPQHF
>15|TRBJ2-1|TRBV5-4|once|-
TGTGCCAGCAGCTTGGTGGCGCGGAAGAACAATGAGCAGTTCTTC
CASSLVARKNNEQFF
>15|TRBJ2-7|TRBV28|-|-
TGTGCCAGCAGTTTCCTAGAGATTGCTTCCTACGAGCAGTACTTC
CASSFLEIASYEQYF
>14|TRBJ2-7|TRBV29-1|once|-
TGCAGCGTTGCGGTTGGCAGGGGTTCCTACGAGCAGTACTTC
CSVAVGRGSYEQYF
>14|TRBJ1-2|TRBV28|-|-
TGTGCCAGCTCGAATCTCTCGGTGGGCTATGGCTACACCTTC
CASSNLSVGYGYTF
>14|TRBJ2-7|TRBV15|-|-
TGTGCCACCAGCCGGGACATGGGACCGGGGGAGCAGTACTTC
CATSRDMGPGEQYF
>14|TRBJ1-1|TRBV6-6|-|-
TGTGCCAGCAACGAGATCGGGGCTTCCACTGAAGCTTTCTTT
CASNEIGASTEAFF
>17|TRBJ1-4|TRBV5-1|once|-
TGCGCCAGCAGCCCCGGGACCCTGCTGGGCACTAATGAAAAACTGTTTTTT
CASSPGTLLGTNEKLFF
>15|TRBJ2-5|TRBV28|once|TRBD1
TGTGCCAGCAGTGATGAACACAGGGGGCGTGAGACCCAGTACTTC
CASSDEHRGRETQYF
>14|TRBJ2-1|TRBV2|-|TRBD2
TGTGCCAGCAGGGGCGGGAGGGCCGGCTGGATCCAGTTCTTC
CASRGGRAGWIQFF
>17|TRBJ1-2|TRBV28|-|-
TGTGCCAGCAGTTTGCGCCCCCCGGGACGCGGGTACTATGGCTACACCTTC
CASSLRPPGRGYYGYTF
>15|TRBJ2-7|TRBV5-1|-|-
TGCGCCAGCAGCTTTAATCAGCGAGGGACCGACGAGCAGTACTTC
CASSFNQRGTDEQYF
>14|TRBJ2-1|TRBV18|-|-
TGTGCCAGCTCACTGCAGCCCCGGTGGAATGAGCAGTTCTTC
CASSLQPRWNEQFF
>14|TRBJ2-2|TRBV28|-|-
TGTGCCAGCAGTGTCCCTCCCAAGACCGGGGAGCTGTTTTTT
CASSVPPKTGELFF
>12|TRBJ2-5|TRBV27|once|-
TGTGCCACCTCAGGGAGCGGAGAGACCCAGTACTTC
CATSGSGETQYF
>17|TRBJ2-1|TRBV7-9|-|TRBD2
TGTGCCAGCAGCTTAGTTTTGCTCGGGACTAGCACCAATGAGCAGTTCTTC
CASSLVLLGTSTNEQFF
>15|TRBJ2-2|TRBV19|-|-
TGTGCCACCCACGCCGGGACCTCCCTAACCGGGGAGCTGTTTTTT
CATHAGTSLTGELFF
>16|TRBJ1-4|TRBV27|-|-
TGTGCCAGCAGTCCCAAAGACCGTGCAACTAATGAAAAACTGTTTTTT
CASSPKDRATNEKLFF
>14|TRBJ1-5|TRBV7-9|few|-
TGTGCCAGCAGCTTGAGGGGCAGCAATCAGCCCCAGCATTTT
CASSLRGSNQPQHF